The TCR beta chain under discussion was sequenced for a study of beta chain features in type 1 diabetes (dated by TCRdb to the late 2010s). As for the study more broadly: Mean age, gender distribution, total cell number and subset yield were not different between patients and healthy donors. Regulatory and stem cell-like memory subsets were isolated from only 8 patients and roughly 8 healthy donors, whereas naive and central memory subsets came from all 30 or so donors. The study compared the TCRB repertoires of sorted circulating CD4+ T cell subsets in recently diagnosed type 1 diabetes patients with those in matched healthy donors. A total of roughly 98,000,000 sorted cells were examined across all samples, and a strong correlation was observed between cell number per subset and RNA yield. Summary of the overall study and its limitations: Because cDNA rather than genomic DNA was sequenced, highly expressing activated cells could have been over-represented, although no difference in activation and CD3 levels was found between groups. Because small numbers of individuals were included in the HLA sub-analyses, any influence of HLA type on TCRB rearrangement was left unresolved. At VDJ recombination sites, patients with type 1 diabetes made fewer insertions and deleted more nucleotides, a pattern implying thymic rearrangement abnormalities. Naive, central memory and regulatory TCRB repertoires appeared more similar among patients than among healthy donors. In all four CD4+ subsets, TCRB CDR3 length was moderately but significantly shorter in type 1 diabetes patients. PCR may preferentially amplify shorter templates, but because patient and control samples were amplified and corrected together, any resulting skew would affect both groups equally.

This clone was found a few times. No antigen is known for it. No base qualities exist here, and no much larger clone lies one base off it. A single peripheral blood draw of approximately 120 mL on average was collected from each donor into heparinised tubes. A BD FACSAria II was used to sort naive, central memory, regulatory and stem cell-like memory CD4+ T cells with a panel that included CD45RO, CCR7, CD25, CD127, CD95 and CD27. A purity above 98% was achieved for all sorted populations. PBMCs were isolated right away by Lymphoprep density gradient centrifugation and were stained directly, without culture. Samples were stained and sorted in pairs, with one healthy donor and one patient per experiment, so that batch effects were minimized. The entire isolated RNA was reverse transcribed using the High Capacity cDNA Reverse Transcription Kit, and thus expressed TCRB transcripts were sequenced. Naive, central memory and regulatory T cell samples underwent deep immunoSEQ sequencing, averaging about 3.57 million total reads per sample. Sorted cells were lysed in RLT buffer, and RNA was extracted using DNase-treated RNeasy Micro or Mini kits according to cell number. Each cell subset was processed separately to prevent cross-contamination, with patient and healthy donor samples processed together. The immunoSEQ multiplex PCR was used to amplify TCRB sequences from cDNA, yielding 87-bp fragments that span the CDR3 region. Sequencing of the amplicons was done on the Illumina HiSeq platform. Turning to the authors' computational methods: PCR bias was corrected computationally using synthetic template baselines, and reads within Hamming distance 2 were collapsed, with unmergeable singletons discarded. Reads were aligned against IMGT to assign V, D and J genes, CDR3 length and insertions or deletions at six rearrangement sites. Within each subset, clonotype counts were normalized to the number of sorted cells before true diversity and Gini coefficients were calculated with the tcR R package. Repertoire sharing was quantified using the overlap coefficient calculated on TCRB nucleotide sequences. Not all clones reach the TCRdb copy of this immuneACCESS table, which keeps in-frame sequences only. Checked studies attribute under half of the gap to unresolved V genes and leave the rest unexplained. That table supplies the V and J calls and clone size; D and trimming were determined from the DNA. The sample data list over 150,000 clones, and under 9.5% of these were observed just once. The top ten constitute about 0.5% of the sample.

The junction carries 10 bases between V and J, which are trimmed by 6 bases and 4 bases respectively. Inclusive of the bounding cysteine and phenylalanine, the CDR3 is 12 residues long. Of the read, only the CDR3 DNA is kept; its 36 bases are in frame from base 1. CDR1 is given as MNHEY and CDR2 as SMNVEV, both from the germline V gene (reference sequence). The sequence joins TRBV27 to TRBJ2-7; 6 matching bases give a weak D call of TRBD1. The clonotype originates from a man younger than 35 with type 1 diabetes. The sequenced sample was central memory CD4+ T cells from blood. The CDR3: CASRSQGYEQYF. The sequenced DNA is TGTGCCAGCAGGTCCCAGGGGTACGAGCAGTACTTC.